This TCR beta chain was found in a study of cytotoxic CD8 clonotypes in ibrutinib-treated CLL. There are 14 residues in the CDR3. V lost 4 bases and J 3 bases, leaving 10 bases between the germline ends. Germline CDR1 is SGHVS and CDR2 is FNYEAQ. Study findings and constraints: With treatment, public clonotypes, which were uncommon, either contracted or remained stable.

In regard to this clone: Its cognate antigen is unknown.

Profiled with immunoSEQ multiplex PCR; TCRdb holds only in-frame clones, not every one. This sample yields about 200,000 clones, of which 79% are seen a single time; about 10% belongs to the top ten. This chain links TRBV7-6 with TRBJ1-5; D might be TRBD1 (6 bases). The receptor comes from a human donor with chronic lymphocytic leukemia. The source was PBMCs, collected after 12 months of ibrutinib treatment. CDR3 DNA: TGTGCCAGCAGCTCGGGACAAAACAATCAGCCCCAGCATTTT. Amino acid sequence: CASSSGQNNQPQHF.